One and the same sample provided the 27 T cell receptor beta chains below, sequenced in a study of cytomegalovirus exposure and HLA in healthy donors listed by TCRdb under 2017. Library creation used the immunoSEQ multiplex PCR assay. The multiplex PCR relied on a mix of 60 forward primers for TCR Vbeta segments and 13 reverse primers for TCR Jbeta segments. In its TCRdb copy, this immuneACCESS table keeps in-frame sequences only and misses some clones. Where compared with another copy, unresolved V genes explain less than half of these, and the others have no known cause. The table for this sample lists over 100,000 clones; roughly three quarters of them were counted only once. The ten biggest clones cover about 2.7% of the sample. The source material was PBMCs. The receptors come from a woman between 18 and 30 years old in good health and CMV-seropositive.

This clone showed up just once. V is TRBV13 and J is TRBJ2-7, with a weak D call TRBD1 (6 bases). The V end was cut by 1 base, the J end by 0 bases, with 10 bases between. Per germline, CDR1 PRHDT and CDR2 FYEKMQ (reference sequence). This CDR3 is 15 amino acids long. Written as DNA, the CDR3 is TGTGCCAGCAGCTTAGAGGGGACATCCTCCTACGAGCAGTACTTC. Its protein is CASSLEGTSSYEQYF.

This clone appeared a single time. The rearrangement uses TRBV2 and TRBJ1-2, with D unresolved. The CDR3 has 14 amino acids. The ends were cut back, 1 base at V and 4 bases at J, with 10 bases in the middle. Germline V gene data show CDR1 as SNHLY and CDR2 as FYNNEI. The DNA for the CDR3 is TGTGCCAGCAGTGAAGGAGTGCGTGCCTATGGCTACACCTTC. Protein sequence: CASSEGVRAYGYTF.

The chain employs TRBV7-2 and TRBJ2-3, with 11 positions matching TRBD2. Germline CDR1 and CDR2: SGHTA and FQGNSA. V lost 5 bases and J lost 4; bases outside the gene matches: 8. The CDR3 spans 16 residues. The CDR3 sequence: CASSTGSGRAADTQYF. CDR3 bases: TGTGCCAGCAGCACGGGTAGCGGGAGGGCCGCAGATACGCAGTATTTT. The full variable domain, rest sourced from reference TRBV7-2 and TRBJ2-3, is GAGVSQSPSNKVTEKGKDVELRCDPISGHTALYWYRQSLGQGLEFLIYFQGNSAPDKSGLPSDRFSAERTGGSVSTLTIQRTQQEDSAVYLCASSTGSGRAADTQYFGPGTRLTVL.

The chain combines TRBV19 with TRBJ2-2; 9 nucleotides agree with TRBD2. The V gene's germline CDR1 is LNHDA and CDR2 SQIVND (reference sequence). The ends lost 8 bases at V and 6 bases at J; junction bases unmatched: 7. CDR3 size: 14 residues. CDR3 protein: CASSKREVAGELFF. The CDR3 region has the DNA TGTGCCAGTTCGAAGCGGGAGGTGGCCGGGGAGCTGTTTTTT.

The genes are TRBV27 and TRBJ1-1; D perhaps matches TRBD1 (5 bases). CDR3 size: 12 residues. The germline V and J ends were trimmed by 6 bases and 1 base, with 6 bases remaining between them. The germline CDR1 and CDR2 sequences are MNHEY and SMNVEV (reference sequence). The CDR3, as DNA: TGTGCCAGCAGGACAGCGAACACTGAAGCTTTCTTT. It encodes CASRTANTEAFF.

This chain joins TRBV7-9 and TRBJ2-3; D unclear. The CDR3 spans 14 residues. Germline loops: CDR1 SEHNR, CDR2 FQNEAQ (reference sequence). V was trimmed by 5 bases and J by 6 bases, leaving 15 bases between them. This CDR3 is CASSPPWARDTQYF. The CDR3 coding sequence is TGTGCCAGCAGCCCCCCTTGGGCCCGGGATACGCAGTATTTT.

The chain recombines TRBV15 with TRBJ2-5; D perhaps matches TRBD2 (5 bases). Per the germline V gene, CDR1 is LNHNV and CDR2 is YYDKDF (reference sequence). The CDR3 is 15 residues long. The V and J ends lost 0 bases and 4 bases respectively, with 12 bases between them. CDR3 coding DNA: TGTGCCACCAGCAGAGATCTGGGAGTAGGAGAGACCCAGTACTTC. Protein: CATSRDLGVGETQYF.

DNA of the CDR3: TGTGCCAGCAGCTGGAAAAGACTAGCGGGGAGCTCCTACGAGCAGTACTTC. This sequence encodes CASSWKRLAGSSYEQYF. The rearrangement uses TRBV5-5 and TRBJ2-7; 11 bases are a match to TRBD2. This CDR3 has 17 amino acids. V was clipped by 3 bases and J by 0 bases; unmatched bases: 8. The germline V gene encodes CDR1 SGHKS and CDR2 YYEKEE (reference sequence). Full variable domain (remainder filled in from reference TRBV5-5 and TRBJ2-7): DAGVTQSPTHLIKTRGQQVTLRCSPISGHKSVSWYQQVLGQGPQFIFQYYEKEERGRGNFPDRFSARQFPNYSSELNVNALLLGDSALYLCASSWKRLAGSSYEQYFGPGTRLTVT.

V is TRBV6-1 and J is TRBJ2-5; 7 nucleotides line up with TRBD2. The CDR3 spans 16 residues. In germline, CDR1 is MNHNS, CDR2 SASEGT. V shed 2 bases and J 3 bases; nucleotides not matched to a gene: 9. CDR3 coding DNA: TGTGCCAGCAGTGAACTGGGAGGGTTGGGTGAAGAGACCCAGTACTTC. It yields the protein CASSELGGLGEETQYF.

The chain has TRBV7-9 and TRBJ2-3, with 9 bases that match TRBD2. The CDR3 contains 14 residues. Per the germline V gene, CDR1 is SEHNR and CDR2 is FQNEAQ (reference sequence). The V segment lost 3 bases and the J segment 3 bases; nucleotides outside the gene matches: 1. CDR3 in DNA: TGTGCCAGCAGCTTTAGCGGGAGTACAGATACGCAGTATTTT. This codes for CASSFSGSTDTQYF.

The chain is built from TRBV5-6 and TRBJ1-1; the D is unclear. The CDR3 covers 13 residues. Germline assignment: CDR1 SGHDT and CDR2 YYEEEE. Trimming took off 5 bases at V and 1 base at J, with 9 bases between the two ends. The CDR3 here is CASSNGQNTEAFF. CDR3 coding DNA: TGTGCCAGCAGTAATGGGCAGAACACTGAAGCTTTCTTT.

This clone was detected once. The rearrangement links TRBV5-1 to TRBJ2-7; 9 bases agree with TRBD2. The CDR3 extends over 16 amino acids. The ends lost 4 bases at V and 5 bases at J; junction bases unmatched: 13. CDR1 and CDR2 from the germline V gene are SGHRS and YFSETQ. CDR3 residues: CASSPHLSSGKNEQYF. Written as DNA, the CDR3 is TGCGCCAGCAGCCCACATCTGTCTAGCGGGAAGAACGAGCAGTACTTC. Filled out from reference TRBV5-1 and TRBJ2-7, the complete variable domain reads KAGVTQTPRYLIKTRGQQVTLSCSPISGHRSVSWYQQTPGQGLQFLFEYFSETQRNKGNFPGRFSGRQFSNSRSEMNVSTLELGDSALYLCASSPHLSSGKNEQYFGPGTRLTVT.

The genes are TRBV29-1 and TRBJ1-1; the D gene is possibly TRBD1 (6 bases). This CDR3 is built from 13 residues. Germline V gene lookup returns CDR1 SQVTM and CDR2 ANQGSEA. The germline V and J ends were trimmed by 5 bases and 2 bases, with 12 bases remaining between them. The CDR3 here is CSVPQTGNTEAFF. DNA for the CDR3: TGCAGCGTTCCCCAGACAGGCAACACTGAAGCTTTCTTT.

The rearrangement links TRBV4-2 to TRBJ2-7; TRBD2 matches at 9 bases. CDR3 length: 15 residues. Trimming took 1 base from V and 4 from J; bases not matched to a gene: 5. In germline, CDR1 is LGHNA, CDR2 YNFKEQ. The CDR3 sequence is CASSQASSGAYEQYF. CDR3 in DNA: TGTGCCAGCAGCCAAGCGTCTAGCGGGGCTTACGAGCAGTACTTC.

This sequence joins TRBV4-2 and TRBJ2-5; TRBD2 agrees at 10 bases. The CDR3 consists of 15 residues. The germline CDR1 and CDR2 sequences are LGHNA and YNFKEQ. V shed 0 bases, J shed 7 bases, and the junction held 5 bases outside the gene matches. CDR3 coding DNA: TGTGCCAGCAGCCAAGAGAAGTCTAGCGGGGGGACCCAGTACTTC. It is translated as CASSQEKSSGGTQYF.

J is TRBJ1-2 and V is TRBV18; D is possibly TRBD1 (5 bases). Trimming pared 2 bases from V and 1 base from J, leaving 8 bases between. CDR3 length: 14 amino acids. The germline CDR1 and CDR2 sequences are KGHSH and LQKENI. The DNA of the CDR3 is TGTGCCAGCTCACCATCGCAGGGTAACTATGGCTACACCTTC. The encoded protein is CASSPSQGNYGYTF.

This chain joins TRBV30 and TRBJ2-7; TRBD1 matches at 9 bases. The CDR3 length is 13 residues. Trimming removed 3 bases from V and 4 bases from J; junction bases left unmatched: 4. CDR1 GTSNPN and CDR2 SVGIG come from the germline V gene (reference sequence). The CDR3 spells CAWRGQGRYEQYF. The DNA for the CDR3 is TGTGCCTGGAGGGGACAGGGAAGGTACGAGCAGTACTTC.

The V and J genes are TRBV7-6 and TRBJ2-2; D possibly corresponds to TRBD2 (5 bases). V dropped 0 bases and J dropped 0 bases, with 17 bases sitting between them. The CDR3 runs 19 residues. Germline CDR1 and CDR2: SGHVS and FNYEAQ. The CDR3 bases are TGTGCCAGCAGCTTAGCCCGAAGTGGGAGCCCCACGAACACCGGGGAGCTGTTTTTT. This translates into CASSLARSGSPTNTGELFF.

V and J are TRBV6-1 and TRBJ1-2; D call uncertain. CDR1 is MNHNS, CDR2 SASEGT, per germline. The CDR3 has 13 amino acids. V gave up 8 bases and J gave up 6 bases, with 16 bases separating them. The CDR3 DNA is TGTGCCAGCGACTTTTCCCAATGGGATGGCTACACCTTC. Residues: CASDFSQWDGYTF.

The chain links TRBV5-1 to TRBJ2-6; TRBD1 matches 7 bases. The CDR3 runs to 20 residues. Germline V gene sequence: CDR1 SGHRS, CDR2 YFSETQ. V lost 0 bases and J lost 0; bases outside the gene matches: 12. CDR3 amino acids: CASSLDRGLGFNSGANVLTF. The CDR3 coding sequence is TGCGCCAGCAGCTTGGACAGGGGATTAGGTTTTAACTCTGGGGCCAACGTCCTGACTTTC. Based on the CDR3 plus reference TRBV5-1 and TRBJ2-6, the full variable domain is KAGVTQTPRYLIKTRGQQVTLSCSPISGHRSVSWYQQTPGQGLQFLFEYFSETQRNKGNFPGRFSGRQFSNSRSEMNVSTLELGDSALYLCASSLDRGLGFNSGANVLTFGAGSRLTVL.

This chain connects TRBV5-1 to TRBJ2-5, with D uncertain. The CDR3 is 14 amino acids. V lost 3 bases to trimming and J lost 3 bases, with 12 bases between them. Germline V gene sequence: CDR1 SGHRS, CDR2 YFSETQ. CDR3 coding DNA: TGCGCCAGCAGCTCCCGATTGACTGAAGAGACCCAGTACTTC. It is translated as CASSSRLTEETQYF.

The chain joins TRBV10-2 to TRBJ2-7, with D perhaps TRBD1 (6 bases). The length of the CDR3 is 15 residues. Trimming pared 11 bases from V and 1 base from J, leaving 21 bases between. Per germline, CDR1 WSHSY and CDR2 SAAADI. In DNA form, the CDR3 reads TGCGCCGGGGCGGTGTCCAGGGGCTCGTCCTACGAGCAGTACTTC. Its translation: CAGAVSRGSSYEQYF.

This chain uses TRBV10-1 with TRBJ1-2; D might be TRBD1 (5 bases). The CDR3 is made up of 12 amino acids. V was cut by 6 bases and J by 5 bases, with 10 bases left in between. The V gene's germline CDR1 is WNHNN and CDR2 SYGVQD (reference sequence). In DNA, the CDR3 is TGCGCCAGCAGCGACAGCCTGTATGGCTACACCTTC. Amino acids: CASSDSLYGYTF.

The chain couples TRBV7-3 to TRBJ1-2, with 8 bases identical to TRBD1. V gave up 5 bases and J gave up 4 bases; unmatched junction bases: 18. Germline CDR1 and CDR2: SGHTA and FQGTGA. The CDR3 extends over 18 amino acids. CDR3 sequence reads: CASSINNGRGQGSYGYTF. In DNA, the CDR3 is TGTGCCAGCAGCATAAATAACGGCAGGGGGCAGGGAAGCTATGGCTACACCTTC. Filled out from reference TRBV7-3 and TRBJ1-2, the complete variable domain reads GAGVSQTPSNKVTEKGKYVELRCDPISGHTALYWYRQSLGQGPEFLIYFQGTGAADDSGLPNDRFFAVRPEGSVSTLKIQRTERGDSAVYLCASSINNGRGQGSYGYTFGSGTRLTVV.

This rearrangement joins TRBV6-5 to TRBJ1-1; D perhaps matches TRBD1 (5 bases). The length of the CDR3 is 13 residues. CDR1 MNHEY and CDR2 SVGAGI come from the germline V gene. V was cut by 2 bases and J by 3 bases, with 7 bases left in between. DNA for the CDR3: TGTGCCAGCAGTTACGGGACTTACACTGAAGCTTTCTTT. Encoded protein: CASSYGTYTEAFF.

The J gene is TRBJ2-1, the V gene TRBV27; the match to TRBD2 covers 8 bases. Losses at the gene ends were 7 bases for V and 0 bases for J; bases not matched to a gene: 5. Germline assignment: CDR1 MNHEY and CDR2 SMNVEV (reference sequence). The CDR3 length is 15 residues. CDR3 nucleotide sequence: TGTGCCAGCAATGGCGGGAGGTACTCCTACAATGAGCAGTTCTTC. Translation gives CASNGGRYSYNEQFF.

This clone appeared a few times. V and J are TRBV7-8 and TRBJ1-2; perhaps TRBD1 as D (6 bases). In germline, CDR1 is SGHVS, CDR2 FQNEAQ. The V and J ends lost 2 bases and 7 bases respectively, with 17 bases between them. The CDR3 spans 15 residues. The CDR3 nucleotides are TGTGCCAGCAGCTTACCGGGCGGGGGGCATAGTGGCTACACCTTC. Protein product: CASSLPGGGHSGYTF.